This TCR beta chain stems from a study of T-cell reconstitution after alpha-beta-depleted transplantation in children. Findings and caveats of the study: Recipient T cells and thymic progenitors that survived gave rise to the high TCRbeta diversity observed at day 60 in some patients. A year post-transplant, T-cell counts and diversity derived mostly from newly produced T cells. About two months after transplant, alpha-beta T cells reportedly came from several hundred expanded graft clones.

Unique molecular identifiers were used to barcode this TCRbeta library. MiXCR, run by TCRdb on the PCR reads, gives a single entry per CDR3 protein. Among roughly 70,000 distinct CDR3 sequences, 4.9% were seen once, and the ten largest hold approximately 20%. The V segment lost 6 bases and the J segment 2 bases; nucleotides outside the gene matches: 9. Germline lookup yields CDR1 MNHEY and CDR2 SVGAGI. The CDR3 contains 17 residues. This clonotype was seen at least ten times. Its antigen is as yet unknown. This receptor was obtained from a boy in the first two years of life who had a stem cell transplant for acute myeloid leukemia, so the T cells may come from the graft donor. The rearrangement uses TRBV6-5 and TRBJ1-6; TRBD1 matches at 8 bases. The specimen was PBMCs, mostly from graft donor cells, collected 180 days after TCRalphabeta/CD19-depleted stem cell transplant. The CDR3 DNA follows: TGTGCCAGCAGCCGAATCGACAGGGGCGCCTATAATTCACCCCTCCACTTT. This gives the protein CASSRIDRGAYNSPLHF.